This TCR beta chain comes out of a study of blood T cell repertoires in COVID-19. The overall study: PBMCs, B-cell-depleted T cells, or T cells provided the cDNA or gDNA that made up the material.

V was shortened by 2 bases and J by 2 bases, with 13 bases between the two germline ends. Germline lookup yields CDR1 MNHNS and CDR2 SASEGT. The CDR3 covers 15 residues. As originally analysed: Researchers report that nucleated cell counts were estimated from reference gene primer amplification. Clones were sequenced by immunoSEQ multiplex PCR, and TCRdb holds only the in-frame ones, with some missing. That table is the source of V, J and clone size, and D and trimming were worked out from the DNA. The sample includes 250,000 to 300,000 clones, around four fifths of them seen just once. This clone was detected only a few times.

Sequencing input: peripheral blood. The TCR was taken from a man aged 80 or over with acute or convalescent COVID-19. The J gene is TRBJ2-7, the V gene TRBV6-1; D is possibly TRBD2 (6 bases). CDR3 bases: TGTGCCAGCAGTGAATACGTGGGAGGAACCTACGAGCAGTACTTC. It encodes CASSEYVGGTYEQYF.